The 21 T cell receptor beta chains below come from one sample, sequenced in a study of T cells in localized non-small cell lung cancer. Some clones are missing from TCRdb's copy, which holds only in-frame ones; the method was immunoSEQ multiplex PCR. The data contain about 35,000 clones, over 75% of them singletons. The sample consisted of peripheral blood, taken before any cancer treatment. Every receptor here comes from a male donor at least 60 years old with stage III squamous cell lung carcinoma.

This clone was recorded once. V gene TRBV2 combines with J gene TRBJ1-5; TRBD1 matches 7 bases. Germline CDR1 is SNHLY and CDR2 is FYNNEI. After removal of 11 bases from V and 1 base from J, the junction contained 5 bases not matched to a gene. The length of the CDR3 is 13 residues. The DNA of the CDR3 is TGTGCCCCCGACAGGGCGAGCAATCAGCCCCAGCATTTT. The encoded protein is CAPDRASNQPQHF.

The V call is TRBV5-4, the J call TRBJ1-5, with D maybe TRBD1 (5 bases). V dropped 0 bases and J dropped 6 bases, with 13 bases sitting between them. The CDR3 totals 15 residues. The germline V gene has CDR1 SGHNT and CDR2 YYREEE (reference sequence). CDR3 in DNA: TGTGCCAGCAGCTTGGACAGGAGCCTTCCTCAGCCCCAGCATTTT. This translates into CASSLDRSLPQPQHF.

This clone is termed large (0.1 to 1%). The chain joins TRBV7-7 to TRBJ1-4; maybe TRBD1 (5 bases). Trimming left V 3 bases short and J 5 bases short, with 13 bases between. The CDR3 is made up of 15 amino acids. CDR1 is SSHAT, CDR2 FNYEAQ, per germline (reference sequence). CDR3 coding DNA: TGTGCCAGCAGCTTTAGGAGACAGCGCAATGAAAAACTGTTTTTT. This encodes CASSFRRQRNEKLFF.

The chain carries TRBV29-1 and TRBJ2-7; TRBD2 matches 13 bases. V lost 4 bases, J lost 7 bases, and 1 base stayed unmatched. Germline V gene lookup returns CDR1 SQVTM and CDR2 ANQGSEA. This CDR3 contains 12 residues. CDR3 DNA sequence: TGCAGCGTTGCACTAGCGGGAGGGGAGCAGTACTTC. This encodes CSVALAGGEQYF.

J is TRBJ2-7 and V is TRBV7-8; D is unclear. Germline-derived CDR1 and CDR2 are SGHVS and FQNEAQ. The CDR3 runs to 11 residues. The V and J ends lost 5 bases and 0 bases respectively, with 2 bases between them. For the CDR3, the DNA is TGTGCCAGCAGCATCTCCTACGAGCAGTACTTC. As protein: CASSISYEQYF.

The V and J genes are TRBV15 and TRBJ1-2; no clear D. The V and J ends lost 5 bases and 4 bases respectively, with 8 bases between them. Per the germline V gene, CDR1 is LNHNV and CDR2 is YYDKDF (reference sequence). CDR3 size: 12 residues. CDR3 region: CATSDRAYGYTF. The CDR3 bases are TGTGCCACCAGCGATCGGGCCTATGGCTACACCTTC.

The chain links TRBV10-3 to TRBJ1-2; no clear D gene. The CDR3 contains 13 residues. V shed 4 bases and J shed 8 bases, with 14 bases lying between them. Germline V lookup: CDR1 ENHRY, CDR2 SYGVKD. CDR3 in amino acids: CAISGSWGEGYTF. In nucleotides, the CDR3 is TGTGCCATCAGTGGCAGCTGGGGAGAAGGCTACACCTTC.

V is TRBV6-1 and J is TRBJ1-2, with TRBD1 matching 7 bases. The germline gives CDR1 MNHNS, CDR2 SASEGT. V was pared by 6 bases and J by 4 bases, with 8 bases of the junction left unmatched. The CDR3 totals 14 residues. DNA of the CDR3: TGTGCCAGCAGGTACCGGGACAGCCTCTATGGCTACACCTTC. This sequence encodes CASRYRDSLYGYTF.

The table lists this clone with a count of one. V usage is TRBV15 and J usage is TRBJ2-1, with unresolved D. V was trimmed by 5 bases and J by 4 bases, leaving 12 bases between them. This CDR3 has 14 amino acids. The germline V gene has CDR1 LNHNV and CDR2 YYDKDF (reference sequence). CDR3 in DNA: TGTGCCACCAGCCCCCGGACGGATTACAATGAGCAGTTCTTC. Translating it yields CATSPRTDYNEQFF.

V is TRBV6-5 and J is TRBJ1-2; 10 positions match TRBD1. Germline CDR1 MNHEY, CDR2 SVGAGI. The CDR3 totals 15 residues. Trimming took 0 bases from V and 7 from J; bases not matched to a gene: 5. The CDR3 here is CASSYSDRGKIGYTF. The DNA of the CDR3 is TGTGCCAGCAGTTACTCGGACAGGGGGAAGATTGGCTACACCTTC.

V gene TRBV6-1 combines with J gene TRBJ2-4; the D is unclear. V was pared by 2 bases and J by 0 bases, with 11 bases between. Germline CDR1 reads MNHNS; CDR2 reads SASEGT. This CDR3 contains 16 residues. CDR3 amino acids: CASSERVELAKNIQYF. In DNA form, the CDR3 reads TGTGCCAGCAGTGAAAGGGTGGAACTAGCCAAAAACATTCAGTACTTC.

V and J are TRBV29-1 and TRBJ1-5; D is undetermined. V was clipped by 6 bases and J by 2 bases, with 8 bases between them. The CDR3 is 12 amino acids. Germline V gene sequence: CDR1 SQVTM, CDR2 ANQGSEA. The CDR3 sequence is CSVRHGNQPQHF. CDR3 nucleotide sequence: TGCAGCGTCAGACACGGCAATCAGCCCCAGCATTTT.

This chain links TRBV6-1 with TRBJ1-1, with D hard to call. The CDR3 runs 13 residues. Germline lookup yields CDR1 MNHNS and CDR2 SASEGT. V was shortened by 4 bases and J by 0 bases, with 6 bases between the two germline ends. CDR3 nucleotide sequence: TGTGCCAGCAGTGTTGGGGTGAACACTGAAGCTTTCTTT. Translating it yields CASSVGVNTEAFF.

This clone was counted a single time. The rearrangement uses TRBV5-5 and TRBJ1-4, with D uncertain. Trimming left V 6 bases short and J 0 bases short, with 9 bases between. Germline V lookup: CDR1 SGHKS, CDR2 YYEKEE (reference sequence). CDR3 length: 14 residues. The CDR3 is CASTSEPTNEKLFF. The CDR3 bases are TGTGCCAGCACTTCAGAACCAACTAATGAAAAACTGTTTTTT.

The sample holds a few counts of this clone. V and J are TRBV9 and TRBJ1-1, with D unclear. CDR1 is SGDLS, CDR2 YYNGEE, per germline. The CDR3 extends over 14 amino acids. V was pared by 0 bases and J by 1 base, with 7 bases between. CDR3 sequence (DNA): TGTGCCAGCAGCGTAGCACAGTCGAACACTGAAGCTTTCTTT. Its protein is CASSVAQSNTEAFF.

The J gene is TRBJ1-4, the V gene TRBV9; maybe TRBD1 (5 bases). The CDR3 length is 15 residues. Germline-derived CDR1 and CDR2 are SGDLS and YYNGEE. Deletions cut 2 bases from V and 5 bases from J, with 13 bases between. The CDR3 DNA follows: TGTGCCAGCAGCGTGACCGGGACGGAGAATGAAAAACTGTTTTTT. Its protein product is CASSVTGTENEKLFF. Full variable domain (missing parts from reference TRBV9 and TRBJ1-4): DSGVTQTPKHLITATGQRVTLRCSPRSGDLSVYWYQQSLDQGLQFLIQYYNGEERAKGNILERFSAQQFPDLHSELNLSSLELGDSALYFCASSVTGTENEKLFFGSGTQLSVL.

V is TRBV30 and J is TRBJ2-7; D is uncertain. CDR3 length: 13 residues. Germline values: CDR1 GTSNPN, CDR2 SVGIG (reference sequence). The germline V and J ends were trimmed by 0 bases and 3 bases, with 9 bases remaining between them. As DNA, the CDR3 is TGTGCCTGGAGTGTAGGCAGGTTCTACGAGCAGTACTTC. Translation gives CAWSVGRFYEQYF.

This CDR3 is CATSRDLAARTDTQYF. In DNA form, the CDR3 reads TGTGCCACCAGCAGAGACCTAGCGGCTCGCACAGATACGCAGTATTTT. The genes are TRBV15 and TRBJ2-3, with 7 bases matching TRBD2. In germline, CDR1 is LNHNV, CDR2 YYDKDF (reference sequence). The CDR3 contains 16 residues. The junction had 4 bases not matched to a gene; V was cut back by 0 bases and J by 1 base.

V is TRBV19 and J is TRBJ1-1; no reliable D call. In germline, CDR1 is LNHDA, CDR2 SQIVND (reference sequence). Trimming removed 5 bases at V and 8 bases at J, with 9 bases between. The CDR3 totals 11 residues. The CDR3, as DNA: TGTGCCAGTAGTTCGATCTGGGAAGCTTTCTTT. Translation gives CASSSIWEAFF.

This clone occurred once. The genes are TRBV4-2 and TRBJ2-5, with no clear D. Germline assignment: CDR1 LGHNA and CDR2 YNFKEQ. This CDR3 has 16 amino acids. Between the trimmed V and J ends, which lost 1 base and 2 bases, there was a span of 14 bases. CDR3 residues: CASSQGTVGYQETQYF. The CDR3 bases are TGTGCCAGCAGCCAAGGGACCGTCGGGTATCAAGAGACCCAGTACTTC.

This sequence joins TRBV6-5 and TRBJ2-5; 7 bases fit TRBD1. The germline V gene encodes CDR1 MNHEY and CDR2 SVGAGI. V was pared by 6 bases and J by 2 bases, with 6 bases of the junction left unmatched. This CDR3 has 14 residues. The CDR3 nucleotides read TGTGCCAGCAGCCGATCGGACAGGCAAGAGACCCAGTACTTC. It encodes CASSRSDRQETQYF.